Listed below are T cell receptor beta chains from one sample, sequenced in a study of cytomegalovirus exposure and HLA in healthy donors. Profiling relied on immunoSEQ multiplex PCR, and the TCRdb table lists in-frame clones only, not all of them. In the table there are around 61,000 clones, roughly nine tenths of which are singletons. Sample: PBMCs. These receptors came from a man between 18 and 29 years old in good health and CMV-seronegative. Both conserved end residues are part of each CDR3. A D gene is named only where the DNA matches it firmly. A row's size may be missing; if present it is once, few, many or a size class.

clone_size j_call v_call d_call cdr3_nt cdr3_aa
- TRBJ2-5 TRBV9 - TGTGCCAGCAGCGGACTCGGGGGAGTCAAAGAGACCCAGTACTTC CASSGLGGVKETQYF
- TRBJ2-2 TRBV28 TRBD2 TGTGCCAGCAGTGGGGGACTAGCGGGGGTTGGGGAGCTGTTTTTT CASSGGLAGVGELFF
once TRBJ1-5 TRBV7-6 - TGTGCCAGCAGCTTAGGCACAGCCGCAGGGAACAATCAGCCCCAGCATTTT CASSLGTAAGNNQPQHF
- TRBJ2-1 TRBV9 TRBD2 TGTGCCAGCAGCGTGGGGACTAGCGATTACAATGAGCAGTTCTTC CASSVGTSDYNEQFF
- TRBJ2-2 TRBV9 - TGTGCCAGCAGCGTCGGAGCGAACACCGGGGAGCTGTTTTTT CASSVGANTGELFF
- TRBJ1-5 TRBV9 - TGTGCCAGCAGCGCTGGCAATCAGCCCCAGCATTTT CASSAGNQPQHF
- TRBJ2-7 TRBV19 TRBD2 TGTGCCAGTAGCCTCGGTCGGGGGGCCTACGAGCAGTACTTC CASSLGRGAYEQYF
- TRBJ1-1 TRBV28 TRBD1 TGTGCCAGCAGTTTGGTTCAGGGGGCAGGGAACACTGAAGCTTTCTTT CASSLVQGAGNTEAFF
- TRBJ1-4 TRBV11-2 - TGTGCCAGCAGCTTAGGTTCGGGGTGGGCAGATTCTGAAAAACTGTTTTTT CASSLGSGWADSEKLFF
- TRBJ1-2 TRBV7-2 TRBD1 TGTGCCAGCAGCTGGGACAGAGATTCCTTTGGCTACACCTTC CASSWDRDSFGYTF
- TRBJ2-3 TRBV7-6 - TGTGCCAGCAGCTTAGCGGGAGGATTAGATACGCAGTATTTT CASSLAGGLDTQYF
- TRBJ2-7 TRBV28 TRBD2 TGTGCCAGCACCGAATCCGGGACTAGCACCGAGCAGTACTTC CASTESGTSTEQYF
once TRBJ2-1 TRBV7-3 TRBD2 TGTGCCAGCAGCCCCGGGACTAGCGGGAGTTATGAGCAGTTCTTC CASSPGTSGSYEQFF